The present TCR beta chain was sequenced within a study of T cell responses to AZD1222 COVID-19 vaccine. Study in general: Some second doses came at about 4 weeks and others at about 12 weeks; these were pooled.

The repertoire was sequenced with immunoSEQ multiplex PCR; TCRdb's copy has only in-frame clones and lacks some. The sample includes nearly 110,000 clones, more than 70% of them seen just once. About this clone: The antigen is undetermined.

V shed 2 bases and J shed 3 bases, with 9 bases lying between them. This CDR3 contains 14 residues. Looked up from germline, CDR1 is LGHDT and CDR2 is YNNKEL (reference sequence). Findings and caveats of the study: Females made up more of the donors, who were largely white British, and clonal diversity may have come out too low.

The material sequenced was peripheral blood, taken on day 0 of AZD1222 vaccination. The origin of this receptor is an adult in good health. The V call is TRBV3-1 (or the pseudogene TRBV3-2), the J call TRBJ2-3; D remains ambiguous. The chain's CDR3 is CASSQPRRTDTQYF. CDR3 nucleotide sequence: TGTGCCAGCAGCCAACCAAGGAGAACAGATACGCAGTATTTT.